This record covers a single TCR beta chain. Antigen: not known. The sample comes from a study of cytomegalovirus exposure and HLA in healthy donors. Whole-study results and caveats: Later analysis associated a missense DCLRE1C variant with TCR beta V- and J-gene trimming.

Trimming removed 6 bases at V and 0 bases at J, with 9 bases between. The CDR3 sequence is 15 residues long. The germline V gene has CDR1 MDHEN and CDR2 SYDVKM. A multiplex PCR was run with 60 Vbeta primers and 13 Jbeta primers. The table came from immunoSEQ multiplex PCR; TCRdb's copy has only in-frame clones and leaves some out. The data show 100,000 to 150,000 clones, 78% seen once. This clonotype was sampled from a woman aged 40 to 49 in good health and CMV-seronegative. The chain recombines TRBV28 with TRBJ1-6; D remains unclear. Sequenced sample: PBMCs. The CDR3 loop reads CASRPTSSYNSPLHF. The DNA of the CDR3 is TGTGCCAGCAGGCCGACAAGCTCCTATAATTCACCCCTCCACTTT.